These T cell receptor beta chains were read from a single sample in a study of cytomegalovirus exposure and HLA in healthy donors. The protocol was immunoSEQ multiplex PCR, while the TCRdb copy is restricted to in-frame clones and leaves out a portion. The sample consists of about 110,000 clones, about 80% of them appearing once. Source material: PBMCs. All receptors derive from a woman aged 55-69 years in good health and CMV-seropositive. Both conserved end residues are trimmed from each CDR3. Fields, in order: V gene, J gene, CDR3 protein.

>TRBV5-4|TRBJ2-2
ASRGTEPGELF
>TRBV19|-
ASSNSGSSYEQY
>TRBV2|TRBJ2-5
ASSDRGPETQY
>TRBV19|TRBJ2-5
ASSMGQGLETQY
>TRBV7-3|TRBJ2-1
ASSLTGRINNEQF
>TRBV25-1|TRBJ1-6
ASSDPRQGRNSPLH
>TRBV4-2|TRBJ2-2
ASSQVSSGYTGELF
>TRBV6-6|TRBJ1-2
ASSGGQGVVYGYT
>TRBV6-1|TRBJ1-6
ASSVGRPLH
>TRBV28|TRBJ2-5
ASRPAPEGTQY
>TRBV28|TRBJ1-2
ASSLDRQGARYGYT
>TRBV27|TRBJ2-7
ASSLTGGGAWQY
>TRBV19|TRBJ1-2
ASSIVTLGQPLYGYT
>TRBV11-2|TRBJ1-4
ASSPRTGGDEKLF
>TRBV7-9|TRBJ2-1
ASSLDPPREDYNEQF
>TRBV9|TRBJ2-5
ASSVRGQQETQY
>TRBV19|TRBJ2-5
ASSIYEDRGQETQY
>TRBV7-9|TRBJ1-2
ASSLMGQGDGYT
>TRBV18|TRBJ1-1
ASSPLGEGAF
>TRBV5-1|TRBJ2-7
ASRAEGYSYEQY
>TRBV11-1|TRBJ1-3
ASSLGQLNSGNTIY
>TRBV18|TRBJ2-5
ASSPITGQRSMETQY
>TRBV5-1|TRBJ2-6
ASSYGQGASGANVLT
>TRBV7-9|TRBJ1-1
ASSLGRGIQAF
>TRBV27|TRBJ2-3
ASRSQGGDTQY
>TRBV6-5|TRBJ1-1
ASSYLPGGEAF
>TRBV7-9|TRBJ2-3
ASSSDRKTDTQY
>TRBV5-1|TRBJ2-1
ASSLVFDEQF
>TRBV5-1|TRBJ2-3
ASSSTGASTDTQY
>TRBV19|TRBJ2-7
ASSRTGTGYEQY
>TRBV28|TRBJ2-7
ASGRAMGAYEQY
>TRBV5-4|TRBJ2-1
ASSFSRDNEQF
>TRBV15|TRBJ2-1
ATSRGRASYNEQF
>TRBV6-1|TRBJ1-4
ASRGWGQGNEKLF
>TRBV28|TRBJ2-1
ASSLGRPNSYNEQF
>TRBV10-3|TRBJ2-1
AISESGLAGENQF
>TRBV27|TRBJ1-2
ASSSQGNYGYT
>TRBV2|TRBJ1-5
ASSEGTGGILSNQPQH
>TRBV5-1|TRBJ1-1
ASSAHTGGANTEAF
>TRBV10-2|TRBJ1-1
ASSARQGYTEAF
>TRBV6-1|TRBJ1-6
ASSAVGGSYNSPLH
>TRBV5-8|TRBJ2-7
ASSLAVWGVGEQY
>TRBV6-1|TRBJ1-1
ATTRVLGTEAF
>TRBV7-9|TRBJ1-3
ASSSRSQGMRGNTIY
>TRBV18|TRBJ1-5
ASSPPQGATRQPQH
>TRBV4-1|TRBJ1-2
ASSQNPGANYGYT